This T cell receptor beta chain was identified in a study of T cell repertoires in cytomegalovirus infection. Overall study: From public TCR beta signatures came an indication of both CMV infection and matching HLA type.

This clonotype was counted between two and nine times. Looked up from germline, CDR1 is LNHDA and CDR2 is SQIVND (reference sequence). The CDR3 is 14 amino acids. V lost 9 bases to trimming and J lost 6 bases; unmatched junction nucleotides: 7. MiXCR, applied by TCRdb to the reads, yields one record per CDR3 protein. This table holds more than 250,000 distinct CDR3 sequences, approximately 15% found once. The gene calls are TRBV19 and TRBJ1-5; 11 bases fit TRBD1. Sequenced: PBMCs. The origin of this receptor is a human donor in good health (CMV status not recorded). Some clones in this sample may be carry-over from other donors' samples. The CDR3 is CASLGQGASQPQHF. The CDR3, as DNA: TGTGCCAGCTTAGGACAGGGGGCAAGTCAGCCCCAGCATTTT.